A selection of T cell receptor beta chains follows, all from one sample in a study of blood T cell repertoires in COVID-19. TCRdb's table, derived via immunoSEQ multiplex PCR, lists solely in-frame clones and lacks some. Altogether roughly 230,000 clones are present, 70% to 90% being singletons, with the ten largest covering approximately 6.6%. The material sequenced was PBMCs or T cells enriched from blood (not recorded which). The receptors were sampled from a woman aged 45-65 years who had been exposed to COVID-19. Each CDR3 is given with its conserved first and last residue. D genes are given only for firm matches. Only some rows state a clone size, as once, few, many or a class for expanded clones.

clone size: -; D gene: TRBD1; J gene: TRBJ1-4; V gene: TRBV7-9; CDR3 DNA: TGTGCCAGCGGGGGGACAGCAACTAATGAAAAACTGTTTTTT; CDR3 protein: CASGGTATNEKLFF
clone size: -; D gene: TRBD1; J gene: TRBJ2-1; V gene: TRBV10-1; CDR3 DNA: TGCGCCAGCAGGCCCGGGACAGGGATGGGAGAGCAGTTCTTC; CDR3 protein: CASRPGTGMGEQFF
clone size: -; D gene: TRBD2; J gene: TRBJ2-1; V gene: TRBV18; CDR3 DNA: TGTGCCAGCTCCCGGGGAAGCGGGGGGATCTACAATGAGCAGTTCTTC; CDR3 protein: CASSRGSGGIYNEQFF
clone size: -; D gene: -; J gene: TRBJ1-3; V gene: TRBV7-9; CDR3 DNA: TGTGCCAGCAGCTCCCCAGGGTTCGCTGGAAACACCATATATTTT; CDR3 protein: CASSSPGFAGNTIYF
clone size: once; D gene: TRBD2; J gene: TRBJ2-1; V gene: TRBV6-5; CDR3 DNA: TGTGCCACCACGAACTTAGCGGGGGGGCCCAATGAGCAGTTCTTC; CDR3 protein: CATTNLAGGPNEQFF
clone size: -; D gene: TRBD2; J gene: TRBJ2-3; V gene: TRBV7-8; CDR3 DNA: TGTGCCAGCAGCTTAAGATTAGCGGGACCTACGGCTGATACGCAGTATTTT; CDR3 protein: CASSLRLAGPTADTQYF
clone size: -; D gene: -; J gene: TRBJ2-1; V gene: TRBV11-3; CDR3 DNA: TGTGCCAGCAGCCGGGAAGACAATGAGCAGTTCTTC; CDR3 protein: CASSREDNEQFF
clone size: -; D gene: -; J gene: TRBJ2-2; V gene: TRBV12-3/TRBV12-4; CDR3 DNA: TGTGCCAGCAGAATCAGGGACACCGGGGAGCTGTTTTTT; CDR3 protein: CASRIRDTGELFF
clone size: many; D gene: TRBD1; J gene: TRBJ1-1; V gene: TRBV24-1; CDR3 DNA: TGTGCCACCACCTCCGGGACAGGGTCCACTGAAGCTTTCTTT; CDR3 protein: CATTSGTGSTEAFF
clone size: -; D gene: TRBD2; J gene: TRBJ2-5; V gene: TRBV9; CDR3 DNA: TGTGCCAGCAGCTCCGGGGGGGTCGGTGAGGAGACCCAGTACTTC; CDR3 protein: CASSSGGVGEETQYF
clone size: -; D gene: -; J gene: TRBJ2-1; V gene: TRBV6-6; CDR3 DNA: TGTGCCAGCAGTCCCCGGGGGGCCTTATACAATGAGCAGTTCTTC; CDR3 protein: CASSPRGALYNEQFF
clone size: once; D gene: -; J gene: TRBJ1-1; V gene: TRBV21-1; CDR3 DNA: TGTGCCAGCAGCAAAGGAGCCGACCGGGAAGTGGGCACTGAAGCTTTCTTT; CDR3 protein: CASSKGADREVGTEAFF
clone size: -; D gene: -; J gene: TRBJ2-4; V gene: TRBV28; CDR3 DNA: TGTGCCAGCAGTCCACAGGGTCTAGCCAAAAACATTCAGTACTTC; CDR3 protein: CASSPQGLAKNIQYF
clone size: -; D gene: -; J gene: TRBJ2-5; V gene: TRBV5-1; CDR3 DNA: TGCGCCAGCAGCTCCGAGGGCATGACTAGAGGGGAGACCCAGTACTTC; CDR3 protein: CASSSEGMTRGETQYF
clone size: once; D gene: -; J gene: TRBJ1-3; V gene: TRBV15; CDR3 DNA: TGTGCCACCAAACGGAGTAACTCTGGAAACACCATATATTTT; CDR3 protein: CATKRSNSGNTIYF
clone size: once; D gene: -; J gene: TRBJ1-1; V gene: TRBV10-2; CDR3 DNA: TGCGCCAGCAGTGATATGATGAGCACTGAAGCTTTCTTT; CDR3 protein: CASSDMMSTEAFF
clone size: -; D gene: TRBD2; J gene: TRBJ2-2; V gene: TRBV5-4; CDR3 DNA: TGTGCCAGCAGCTTGGTAGGAGCGGGGGGGCCCGGGGAGCTGTTTTTT; CDR3 protein: CASSLVGAGGPGELFF
clone size: -; D gene: TRBD1; J gene: TRBJ1-2; V gene: TRBV28; CDR3 DNA: TGTGCCAGCAGCCCCGGGACAGGGGGAGGCTACACCTTC; CDR3 protein: CASSPGTGGGYTF
clone size: -; D gene: TRBD1; J gene: TRBJ2-1; V gene: TRBV5-4; CDR3 DNA: TGTGCCAGCAGCTCCCGACAGGGATACGATGAGCAGTTCTTC; CDR3 protein: CASSSRQGYDEQFF
clone size: -; D gene: TRBD1; J gene: TRBJ1-5; V gene: TRBV20-1; CDR3 DNA: TGCAGTGCTAGTTTCGGACAGGGCTTTGATCCCCAGCATTTT; CDR3 protein: CSASFGQGFDPQHF
clone size: -; D gene: -; J gene: TRBJ2-3; V gene: TRBV3-1/TRBV3-2; CDR3 DNA: TGTGCCAGCAGCCAAGCCTCCCTCGGCGGGGGCACAGATACGCAGTATTTT; CDR3 protein: CASSQASLGGGTDTQYF
clone size: -; D gene: -; J gene: TRBJ2-3; V gene: TRBV7-8; CDR3 DNA: TGTGCCAGCAGCCCCAGAGAGGGTGGCACAGATACGCAGTATTTT; CDR3 protein: CASSPREGGTDTQYF
clone size: -; D gene: -; J gene: TRBJ1-6; V gene: TRBV4-3; CDR3 DNA: TGCGCCAGCAGCCAAGATTCGGACAGCTCCTATAATTCACCCCTCCACTTT; CDR3 protein: CASSQDSDSSYNSPLHF
clone size: -; D gene: TRBD1; J gene: TRBJ2-7; V gene: TRBV6-6; CDR3 DNA: TGTGCCAGCAGCGACCTTTGGGCAGGGGGTAGTTACGAGCAGTACTTC; CDR3 protein: CASSDLWAGGSYEQYF
clone size: once; D gene: -; J gene: TRBJ1-2; V gene: TRBV28; CDR3 DNA: TGTGCCAGCAGCTCCCCCCTTCTTAGAGGGGGCTACACCTTC; CDR3 protein: CASSSPLLRGGYTF
clone size: -; D gene: -; J gene: TRBJ1-4; V gene: TRBV19; CDR3 DNA: TGTGCCAGTAGTATAAACAGGGTGTCTGAAAAACTGTTTTTT; CDR3 protein: CASSINRVSEKLFF
clone size: -; D gene: -; J gene: TRBJ1-5; V gene: TRBV30; CDR3 DNA: TGTGCCTGGAGTCCCGACGGAGATCAGCCCCAGCATTTT; CDR3 protein: CAWSPDGDQPQHF
clone size: -; D gene: TRBD1; J gene: TRBJ1-5; V gene: TRBV5-1; CDR3 DNA: TGCGCCAGCAGCACCGGACAGGGTGGTCAGCCCCAGCATTTT; CDR3 protein: CASSTGQGGQPQHF
clone size: -; D gene: TRBD1; J gene: TRBJ1-1; V gene: TRBV9; CDR3 DNA: TGTGCCAGCAGCCGGACAGGGGAGAACACTGAAGCTTTCTTT; CDR3 protein: CASSRTGENTEAFF
clone size: -; D gene: -; J gene: TRBJ1-1; V gene: TRBV7-2; CDR3 DNA: TGTGCCAGCAGCTTAGACCTACAGGGCACTGAAGCTTTCTTT; CDR3 protein: CASSLDLQGTEAFF
clone size: once; D gene: -; J gene: TRBJ2-1; V gene: TRBV19; CDR3 DNA: TGTGCCAGTCGGTCAGGGCGGTTCTCCTACAATGAGCAGTTCTTC; CDR3 protein: CASRSGRFSYNEQFF
clone size: once; D gene: -; J gene: TRBJ1-6; V gene: TRBV19; CDR3 DNA: TGTGCCAGTAGTATCCCCGGGGTTTCACCCCTCCACTTT; CDR3 protein: CASSIPGVSPLHF
clone size: few; D gene: TRBD1; J gene: TRBJ2-5; V gene: TRBV2; CDR3 DNA: TGTGCCAGCAGTGAACCGACAGGGTTGAAGACCCAGTACTTC; CDR3 protein: CASSEPTGLKTQYF
clone size: -; D gene: TRBD1; J gene: TRBJ2-7; V gene: TRBV10-1; CDR3 DNA: TGCGCCAGCAGTGTTGGACAGGGCTACGAGCAGTACTTC; CDR3 protein: CASSVGQGYEQYF
clone size: -; D gene: TRBD1; J gene: TRBJ2-2; V gene: TRBV5-1; CDR3 DNA: TGCGCCAGCAGCTTTATACAGGGGACCGGGGAGCTGTTTTTT; CDR3 protein: CASSFIQGTGELFF
clone size: -; D gene: -; J gene: TRBJ1-2; V gene: TRBV6-6; CDR3 DNA: TGTGCCAGCAGCCCTGGACACCTCTATGGCTACACCTTC; CDR3 protein: CASSPGHLYGYTF
clone size: -; D gene: -; J gene: TRBJ2-5; V gene: TRBV27; CDR3 DNA: TGTGCCAGCAGTTTATGGGGAGGGGGGGGACCAGAGACCCAGTACTTC; CDR3 protein: CASSLWGGGGPETQYF
clone size: -; D gene: -; J gene: TRBJ1-1; V gene: TRBV27; CDR3 DNA: TGTGCCAGCAGGAGGGCGGGGTCCACTGAAGCTTTCTTT; CDR3 protein: CASRRAGSTEAFF
clone size: few; D gene: TRBD1; J gene: TRBJ1-1; V gene: TRBV5-1; CDR3 DNA: TGCGCCAGCAGCTTGGCTATACAGGGGTCTGAAGCTTTCTTT; CDR3 protein: CASSLAIQGSEAFF
clone size: -; D gene: -; J gene: TRBJ2-3; V gene: TRBV27; CDR3 DNA: TGTGCCAGCAGTTTAAACAGCCCTAGCACAGATACGCAGTATTTT; CDR3 protein: CASSLNSPSTDTQYF
clone size: -; D gene: -; J gene: TRBJ1-3; V gene: TRBV7-6; CDR3 DNA: TGTGCCAGCAGCTTAGAAGGTCATCGGGGTCCCCTCTCTGGAAACACCATATATTTT; CDR3 protein: CASSLEGHRGPLSGNTIYF
clone size: once; D gene: TRBD2; J gene: TRBJ2-5; V gene: TRBV2; CDR3 DNA: TGTGCCAGCAGTGAGGGACTAGCGGGGGGCGTTCAAGAGACCCAGTACTTC; CDR3 protein: CASSEGLAGGVQETQYF
clone size: -; D gene: -; J gene: TRBJ1-1; V gene: TRBV7-8; CDR3 DNA: TGTGCCAGCAGCACATATGGGACAACTGAAGCTTTCTTT; CDR3 protein: CASSTYGTTEAFF
clone size: -; D gene: TRBD2; J gene: TRBJ2-7; V gene: TRBV5-6; CDR3 DNA: TGTGCCAGCAGCTTTAGATTAGCGGGGGGGAACCACGAGCAGTACTTC; CDR3 protein: CASSFRLAGGNHEQYF
clone size: -; D gene: -; J gene: TRBJ2-2; V gene: TRBV6-5; CDR3 DNA: TGTGCCAGCAGTTATTGGGGGCACGGGGAGCTGTTTTTT; CDR3 protein: CASSYWGHGELFF
clone size: once; D gene: TRBD1; J gene: TRBJ1-2; V gene: TRBV4-1; CDR3 DNA: TGCGCCAGCAGCCAAGAGGGGCGACAGGGGGCAAACTATGGCTACACCTTC; CDR3 protein: CASSQEGRQGANYGYTF
clone size: -; D gene: -; J gene: TRBJ2-7; V gene: TRBV18; CDR3 DNA: TGTGCCAGCTCGCTTGGACACACCGAGCAGTACTTC; CDR3 protein: CASSLGHTEQYF
clone size: -; D gene: TRBD1; J gene: TRBJ2-3; V gene: TRBV4-3; CDR3 DNA: TGCGCCAGCAGCCAAGAACGGGGACAGGGGAGAGATACGCAGTATTTT; CDR3 protein: CASSQERGQGRDTQYF
clone size: -; D gene: -; J gene: TRBJ1-1; V gene: TRBV11-2; CDR3 DNA: TGTGCCAGCAGCCCTAATATAGGAGGAGGTGAAGCTTTCTTT; CDR3 protein: CASSPNIGGGEAFF
clone size: -; D gene: TRBD1; J gene: TRBJ1-6; V gene: TRBV5-6; CDR3 DNA: TGTGCCAGCAGCTTGGGCCTTGACAGGGTATCACCCCTCCACTTT; CDR3 protein: CASSLGLDRVSPLHF
clone size: -; D gene: TRBD2; J gene: TRBJ2-3; V gene: TRBV11-2; CDR3 DNA: TGTGCCAGCGGAGTTAGCGGGGGGTTTGATACGCAGTATTTT; CDR3 protein: CASGVSGGFDTQYF
clone size: -; D gene: -; J gene: TRBJ1-1; V gene: TRBV29-1; CDR3 DNA: TGCATAGCTACGTACGGCCCAGAAGCTTTCTTT; CDR3 protein: CIATYGPEAFF
clone size: -; D gene: TRBD1; J gene: TRBJ1-5; V gene: TRBV28; CDR3 DNA: TGTGCCAGCAGTGGACAGGGGAATCAGCCCCAGCATTTT; CDR3 protein: CASSGQGNQPQHF
clone size: once; D gene: -; J gene: TRBJ2-5; V gene: TRBV21-1; CDR3 DNA: TGTGCCAGCCTGCCGGGACAGGATGAGACCCAGTACTTC; CDR3 protein: CASLPGQDETQYF
clone size: -; D gene: -; J gene: TRBJ2-1; V gene: TRBV10-2; CDR3 DNA: TGCGCCAGCAAGGACGGGGGACGAGATGAGCAGTTCTTC; CDR3 protein: CASKDGGRDEQFF
clone size: -; D gene: -; J gene: TRBJ1-1; V gene: TRBV29-1; CDR3 DNA: TGCAGCGTTGCCCAGGGTTTCACTGAAGCTTTCTTT; CDR3 protein: CSVAQGFTEAFF
clone size: -; D gene: -; J gene: TRBJ1-2; V gene: TRBV5-1; CDR3 DNA: TGCGCCAGCAGCCCCCTGACTGGGGGCCTACATGGCTACACCTTC; CDR3 protein: CASSPLTGGLHGYTF